This entry lists 5 T cell receptor beta chains sequenced from one sample in a study of T cells in Graves' hyperthyroidism and ophthalmopathy. Amplified TCR beta CDR3 regions came from RNA transcripts. HTBI primers were the set used in a first-round RT-PCR of the TCR CDR3. TCRdb itself ran the multiplex PCR reads through MiXCR, one entry per CDR3 protein. The sample has roughly 740,000 distinct CDR3 sequences, roughly 15% seen once. Sequenced: blood. These receptors were taken from a man between 18 and 35 years old with Graves' hyperthyroidism.

This clonotype was detected ten times or more. The genes are TRBV20-1 and TRBJ2-4, with D perhaps TRBD2 (5 bases). The CDR3 extends over 16 amino acids. Trimming pared 4 bases from V and 1 base from J, leaving 17 bases between. In germline, CDR1 is DFQATT, CDR2 SNEGSKA (reference sequence). DNA of the CDR3: TGCAGTGCTATTCGGGTTAGCGACTTGGCCAAAAACATTCAGTACTTC. It is translated as CSAIRVSDLAKNIQYF.

This chain links TRBV5-6 with TRBJ2-7, with D possibly matching TRBD2 (6 bases). The CDR3 consists of 14 residues. V gave up 0 bases and J gave up 6 bases, with 13 bases separating them. The germline CDR1 and CDR2 sequences are SGHDT and YYEEEE. DNA of the CDR3: TGTGCCAGCAGCTTGGGGAGGAGGGGATCCGAGCAGTACTTC. Amino acid sequence: CASSLGRRGSEQYF.

CDR3 coding DNA: TGTGCCAGCGTTTCTAGCGGGAGGGCCAATGAGCAGTTCTTC. Translated, it gives CASVSSGRANEQFF. This chain uses TRBV27 with TRBJ2-1, with TRBD2 matching over 12 bases. The CDR3 covers 14 residues. The germline V gene encodes CDR1 MNHEY and CDR2 SMNVEV (reference sequence). Trimming at V came to 8 bases and at J to 6 bases, leaving 5 bases not matched to a gene.

The J gene is TRBJ1-1, the V gene TRBV20-1, with a tentative D call TRBD1 (5 bases). V lost 0 bases, J lost 6 bases, and 14 bases lay in between. CDR3 length equals 14 residues. Per the germline V gene, CDR1 is DFQATT and CDR2 is SNEGSKA (reference sequence). In DNA form, the CDR3 reads TGCAGTGCTAGAGAGACCGGGAGGGGCGCTGAAGCTTTCTTT. Translated, it gives CSARETGRGAEAFF.

V gene TRBV28 combines with J gene TRBJ1-6; D call uncertain. Germline-derived CDR1 and CDR2 are MDHEN and SYDVKM. The CDR3 totals 15 residues. V dropped 4 bases and J dropped 7 bases, with 14 bases sitting between them. Here the CDR3 DNA reads TGTGCCAGCAGTTCGTTACAAGGGTCAAATTCACCCCTCCACTTT. Amino acids: CASSSLQGSNSPLHF.